The rows below give T cell receptor beta chains drawn from one sample of a study of blood T cell repertoires in COVID-19. The method was immunoSEQ multiplex PCR; TCRdb's version includes in-frame clones alone and lacks a portion of them. In the table there are 150,000 to 200,000 clones, 70% to 90% of which are singletons. The sample consisted of peripheral blood. The receptors were gathered from a woman of 80 years or more with COVID-19, enrolled during active disease. The CDR3 runs from the conserved cysteine through the conserved F or W. The order of the fields is J gene, V gene, clone size, D gene, CDR3 protein, CDR3 DNA. A D gene is named only where the DNA matches it firmly. Clone size is shown for a subset of rows, as once, few, many or a class of expanded clone.

j_gene: TRBJ2-1; v_gene: TRBV10-2; abundance: .; d_gene: .; CDR3aa: CASKVGGDEQFF; CDR3nt: TGCGCCAGCAAGGTGGGAGGAGACGAGCAGTTCTTC
j_gene: TRBJ1-1; v_gene: TRBV27; abundance: .; d_gene: .; CDR3aa: CASSLGATGRFWIPEAFF; CDR3nt: TGTGCCAGCAGTTTGGGGGCGACAGGTCGGTTTTGGATTCCTGAAGCTTTCTTT
j_gene: TRBJ2-2; v_gene: TRBV7-3; abundance: .; d_gene: .; CDR3aa: CASSPKWNTGELFF; CDR3nt: TGTGCCAGCAGCCCTAAGTGGAACACCGGGGAGCTGTTTTTT
j_gene: TRBJ2-7; v_gene: TRBV6-2/TRBV6-3; abundance: .; d_gene: TRBD2; CDR3aa: CASSYPGLVREQYF; CDR3nt: TGTGCCAGCAGTTACCCCGGACTAGTCCGCGAGCAGTACTTC
j_gene: TRBJ2-5; v_gene: TRBV4-3; abundance: once; d_gene: .; CDR3aa: CASSYRSPRTGQETQYF; CDR3nt: TGCGCCAGCAGCTACAGATCCCCGAGGACGGGACAAGAGACCCAGTACTTC
j_gene: TRBJ2-3; v_gene: TRBV18; abundance: .; d_gene: TRBD1; CDR3aa: CASSPHRGETDTQYF; CDR3nt: TGTGCCAGCTCACCACACAGGGGAGAAACAGATACGCAGTATTTT
j_gene: TRBJ2-1; v_gene: TRBV7-9; abundance: .; d_gene: .; CDR3aa: CASSLIAVLNPSSYNEQFF; CDR3nt: TGTGCCAGCAGCTTAATAGCGGTACTTAACCCGAGCTCCTACAATGAGCAGTTCTTC
j_gene: TRBJ2-1; v_gene: TRBV9; abundance: .; d_gene: TRBD2; CDR3aa: CASSVGTSGSNEQFF; CDR3nt: TGTGCCAGCAGCGTGGGGACTAGCGGGAGCAATGAGCAGTTCTTC
j_gene: TRBJ2-7; v_gene: TRBV6-5; abundance: .; d_gene: TRBD1; CDR3aa: CASMTGAPYEQYF; CDR3nt: TGTGCCAGCATGACAGGGGCCCCCTACGAGCAGTACTTC
j_gene: TRBJ2-1; v_gene: TRBV7-2; abundance: .; d_gene: TRBD2; CDR3aa: CASSLKSGGSYNEQFF; CDR3nt: TGTGCCAGCAGCTTAAAAAGCGGGGGGTCCTACAATGAGCAGTTCTTC
j_gene: TRBJ1-1; v_gene: TRBV2; abundance: .; d_gene: .; CDR3aa: CASTISRTEAFF; CDR3nt: TGTGCCAGCACCATTTCCAGGACTGAAGCTTTCTTT
j_gene: TRBJ2-2; v_gene: TRBV18; abundance: .; d_gene: .; CDR3aa: CASSPPGGTGENTGELFF; CDR3nt: TGTGCCAGCTCACCACCGGGGGGCACAGGGGAGAACACCGGGGAGCTGTTTTTT
j_gene: TRBJ1-2; v_gene: TRBV11-2; abundance: .; d_gene: .; CDR3aa: CASSLDLVTNYGYTF; CDR3nt: TGTGCCAGCAGCTTAGATCTCGTAACTAACTATGGCTACACCTTC
j_gene: TRBJ2-7; v_gene: TRBV23-1; abundance: .; d_gene: TRBD1; CDR3aa: CASSQGVYEQYF; CDR3nt: TGCGCCAGCAGCCAGGGGGTTTACGAGCAGTACTTC
j_gene: TRBJ1-1; v_gene: TRBV4-1; abundance: .; d_gene: .; CDR3aa: CASSQTQTGGTEAFF; CDR3nt: TGCGCCAGCAGCCAAACTCAAACGGGGGGAACTGAAGCTTTCTTT
j_gene: TRBJ2-7; v_gene: TRBV29-1; abundance: .; d_gene: .; CDR3aa: CSGKLESPYEQYF; CDR3nt: TGCAGCGGAAAACTAGAATCACCCTACGAGCAGTACTTC
j_gene: TRBJ1-5; v_gene: TRBV19; abundance: few; d_gene: .; CDR3aa: CASSLAVQPQHF; CDR3nt: TGTGCCAGTAGTCTGGCGGTTCAGCCCCAGCATTTT
j_gene: TRBJ2-7; v_gene: TRBV10-2; abundance: .; d_gene: TRBD1; CDR3aa: CASKGQATYEQYF; CDR3nt: TGCGCCAGCAAAGGACAGGCCACCTACGAGCAGTACTTC
j_gene: TRBJ1-4; v_gene: TRBV3-1/TRBV3-2; abundance: .; d_gene: .; CDR3aa: CASSQRGGPEKLFF; CDR3nt: TGTGCCAGCAGCCAGAGAGGGGGTCCCGAAAAACTGTTTTTT
j_gene: TRBJ2-6; v_gene: TRBV27; abundance: .; d_gene: .; CDR3aa: CASNPSGAGANVLTF; CDR3nt: TGTGCCAGCAACCCCTCGGGGGCTGGGGCCAACGTCCTGACTTTC
j_gene: TRBJ2-5; v_gene: TRBV5-1; abundance: .; d_gene: TRBD1; CDR3aa: CASSSRSRGETQYF; CDR3nt: TGCGCCAGCAGCTCGAGATCCAGGGGGGAGACCCAGTACTTC
j_gene: TRBJ2-7; v_gene: TRBV7-2; abundance: .; d_gene: TRBD2; CDR3aa: CASSLARSGGGSSYEQYF; CDR3nt: TGTGCCAGCAGCTTAGCGAGGAGCGGGGGGGGTAGCTCCTACGAGCAGTACTTC
j_gene: TRBJ1-3; v_gene: TRBV4-1; abundance: .; d_gene: TRBD1; CDR3aa: CASSPTPGQGVSGNTIYF; CDR3nt: TGCGCCAGCAGCCCCACCCCGGGACAGGGAGTCTCTGGAAACACCATATATTTT
j_gene: TRBJ2-6; v_gene: TRBV5-1; abundance: .; d_gene: .; CDR3aa: CASSLAGGPTGANVLTF; CDR3nt: TGCGCCAGCAGCTTGGCCGGGGGGCCGACTGGGGCCAACGTCCTGACTTTC
j_gene: TRBJ2-3; v_gene: TRBV28; abundance: .; d_gene: .; CDR3aa: CASSILHSDTQYF; CDR3nt: TGTGCCAGCTCAATCCTGCACTCCGATACGCAGTATTTT
j_gene: TRBJ2-7; v_gene: TRBV28; abundance: .; d_gene: .; CDR3aa: CASSIRAYEQYF; CDR3nt: TGTGCCAGCAGCATTCGGGCCTACGAGCAGTACTTC
j_gene: TRBJ2-2; v_gene: TRBV6-2/TRBV6-3; abundance: .; d_gene: TRBD1; CDR3aa: CASSYGTGAAGELFF; CDR3nt: TGTGCCAGCAGTTACGGGACAGGGGCGGCCGGGGAGCTGTTTTTT
j_gene: TRBJ2-3; v_gene: TRBV5-8; abundance: .; d_gene: .; CDR3aa: CASSPLVEDTQYF; CDR3nt: TGTGCCAGCAGCCCCCTAGTGGAAGATACGCAGTATTTT
j_gene: TRBJ2-1; v_gene: TRBV24-1; abundance: .; d_gene: .; CDR3aa: CATSDPPRDEQFF; CDR3nt: TGTGCCACCAGTGATCCCCCCAGGGATGAGCAGTTCTTC
j_gene: TRBJ2-7; v_gene: TRBV7-3; abundance: .; d_gene: TRBD1; CDR3aa: CASSPQTGGSYEQYF; CDR3nt: TGTGCCAGCAGCCCACAGACAGGGGGCTCGTACGAGCAGTACTTC
j_gene: TRBJ2-2; v_gene: TRBV12-3/TRBV12-4; abundance: .; d_gene: .; CDR3aa: CASSQTGELFF; CDR3nt: TGTGCCAGCAGTCAAACCGGGGAGCTGTTTTTT
j_gene: TRBJ1-5; v_gene: TRBV5-6; abundance: few; d_gene: .; CDR3aa: CASSPRGYSNQPQHF; CDR3nt: TGTGCCAGCAGCCCCAGGGGATATAGCAATCAGCCCCAGCATTTT
j_gene: TRBJ2-6; v_gene: TRBV5-4; abundance: .; d_gene: .; CDR3aa: CASSLGGGSSGANVLTF; CDR3nt: TGTGCCAGCAGCCTTGGGGGGGGCAGCTCTGGGGCCAACGTCCTGACTTTC
j_gene: TRBJ1-5; v_gene: TRBV9; abundance: .; d_gene: .; CDR3aa: CASSVGRNNQPQHF; CDR3nt: TGTGCCAGCAGCGTAGGGCGGAACAATCAGCCCCAGCATTTT
j_gene: TRBJ2-3; v_gene: TRBV5-3; abundance: .; d_gene: TRBD1; CDR3aa: CARRPRGQGGTDTQYF; CDR3nt: TGTGCCAGAAGGCCCCGAGGACAGGGGGGCACAGATACGCAGTATTTT